This T cell receptor (beta chain) is drawn from a study of T cell responses to AZD1222 COVID-19 vaccine. Worth noting for this clone: Its matching antigen is unknown.

Study-wide results and limits: Only a handful of AZD1222 recipients, six or seven in all, had baseline seropositivity. Repertoires in all cases were sampled only once the peak T cell response had passed. The donor group comprised mostly white British people and more females; the analysis possibly underestimated clonal diversity.

CDR1 and CDR2 from the germline V gene are SQVTM and ANQGSEA. CDR3 length equals 14 residues. V trimming: 0 bases; J trimming: 6 bases; junction bases outside the gene matches: 5. TCRdb's copy holds only in-frame clones and misses some; the assay was immunoSEQ multiplex PCR. Of 120,000 to 150,000 clones in the sample, approximately 90% were seen once. The receptor's source is an adult in good health. Sequences were derived from peripheral blood, sampled on day 0 of AZD1222 vaccination. J is TRBJ2-1 and V is TRBV29-1; TRBD2 aligns across 7 bases. The CDR3 sequence is CSVEDGRTSNEQFF. The DNA for the CDR3 is TGCAGCGTTGAAGACGGGCGGACTAGCAATGAGCAGTTCTTC.